These 3 T cell receptor beta chains share one sample of origin, sequenced in a study of long-term antiretroviral therapy in people with HIV. Investigators performed immunoSEQ version v3.0 at survey level. The method was immunoSEQ multiplex PCR; TCRdb's version includes in-frame clones alone and lacks a portion of them. The table lists fewer than 30,000 clones, 60% to 80% of them singletons. Sample: unsorted PBMCs, taken 2.1 years after starting antiretroviral therapy. These receptors all come from a man aged 25 to 40 with HIV.

The chain recombines TRBV7-3 with TRBJ2-1; D possibly corresponds to TRBD2 (6 bases). CDR1 is SGHTA, CDR2 FQGTGA, per germline. V lost 2 bases to trimming and J lost 10 bases, with 12 bases between them. The CDR3 loop spans 13 amino acids. CDR3 bases: TGTGCCAGCAGCTTAGGTGTGGGGGGAGAGCAGTTCTTC. Translating gives CASSLGVGGEQFF. The whole variable domain, filled in from reference TRBV7-3 and TRBJ2-1, reads GAGVSQTPSNKVTEKGKYVELRCDPISGHTALYWYRQSLGQGPEFLIYFQGTGAADDSGLPNDRFFAVRPEGSVSTLKIQRTERGDSAVYLCASSLGVGGEQFFGPGTRLTVL.

This clone was detected a few times. The chain uses TRBV15 and TRBJ2-7; D ambiguous. CDR3 size: 14 residues. Germline V CDR1 and CDR2: LNHNV, YYDKDF (reference sequence). Trimming took off 0 bases at V and 0 bases at J, with 6 bases between the two ends. The DNA for the CDR3 is TGTGCCACCAGCAGAGACCCAGGCTCCTACGAGCAGTACTTC. It specifies CATSRDPGSYEQYF.

This clone showed up just a few times. The rearrangement joins TRBV27 to TRBJ2-1; D is unresolved. V gave up 10 bases and J gave up 0 bases, with 10 bases separating them. The CDR3 totals 13 residues. The germline CDR1 and CDR2 sequences are MNHEY and SMNVEV (reference sequence). CDR3 protein: CATRASSYNEQFF. The CDR3, as DNA: TGTGCCACCCGAGCTAGCTCCTACAATGAGCAGTTCTTC.